The rows below give T cell receptor beta chains drawn from one sample of a study of cytomegalovirus exposure and HLA in healthy donors. Using immunoSEQ multiplex PCR, the repertoire was profiled, and TCRdb retains in-frame clones only, with some absent. The table records under 150,000 clones, 85% of them present only once. Specimen: PBMCs. These receptors were taken from a woman aged 25 to 39 in good health and CMV-seropositive. The CDR3 runs from the conserved cysteine through the conserved F or W. D genes are given only for firm matches. Some rows mark clone size as missing; the rest say once, few, many or name a class of expanded clone.

d_gene	v_gene	j_gene	abundance	CDR3nt	CDR3aa
.	TRBV6-5	TRBJ2-3	.	TGTGCCAGCAGGACAACCCCTGTCACAGATACGCAGTATTTT	CASRTTPVTDTQYF
.	TRBV27	TRBJ2-7	.	TGTGCCAGCAGTCCCAGGGGCGGACCCTACGAGCAGTACTTC	CASSPRGGPYEQYF
.	TRBV5-6	TRBJ1-2	once	TGTGCTAGCAGCTCCCCGAGAGGGACTCTCTATGGCTACACCTTC	CASSSPRGTLYGYTF
TRBD1	TRBV5-1	TRBJ2-2	.	TGCGCCAGCAGCGCCTCCGGGACAGGGAACACCGGGGAGCTGTTTTTT	CASSASGTGNTGELFF
.	TRBV30	TRBJ2-2	.	TGTGCCTGGAGGGACGGGGGAGCGAACACCGGGGAGCTGTTTTTT	CAWRDGGANTGELFF
.	TRBV11-2	TRBJ2-1	.	TGTGCCAGCAGACCTATTGGGGCGGGACCCCCCATGGGTGAGCAGTTCTTC	CASRPIGAGPPMGEQFF
TRBD1	TRBV7-9	TRBJ2-7	.	TGTGCCAGCAGGGTTACAGGGGGCGCCGAGCAGTACTTC	CASRVTGGAEQYF
TRBD1	TRBV6-1	TRBJ2-5	.	TGTGCCAGCAGCCTGACAGGGGGTAAAGAGACCCAGTACTTC	CASSLTGGKETQYF
TRBD1	TRBV7-8	TRBJ1-2	.	TGTGCCAGCAGCTCCCGGGGGGGACAGAACTATGGCTACACCTTC	CASSSRGGQNYGYTF
.	TRBV30	TRBJ1-5	.	TGTGCCTGGAGTGGAGGGCAGGGGTATCGTCAGCCCCAGCATTTT	CAWSGGQGYRQPQHF
.	TRBV25-1	TRBJ1-5	.	TGTGCCAGCAGTGAACAGGGAAGGCAGCCCCAGCATTTT	CASSEQGRQPQHF
.	TRBV5-1	TRBJ2-5	once	TGCGCCAGCAGCCCGGGACAACGAAAAGAGACCCAGTACTTC	CASSPGQRKETQYF
TRBD1	TRBV30	TRBJ1-2	.	TGTGCCTGGAGTGAGGGACAGGGAGGTCGCTATGGCTACACCTTC	CAWSEGQGGRYGYTF
.	TRBV29-1	TRBJ1-1	.	TGCAGCGTCGAACAGGGTATAGGCACTGAAGCTTTCTTT	CSVEQGIGTEAFF
.	TRBV5-8	TRBJ1-1	.	TGTGCCAGCAGCTTGGGGGGAGGGACTGAAGCTTTCTTT	CASSLGGGTEAFF
.	TRBV6-6	TRBJ2-3	.	TGTGCCAGCAGTTACTCAAGAGGGGGTCATACGCAGTATTTT	CASSYSRGGHTQYF
.	TRBV6-5	TRBJ2-2	.	TGTGCCAGCAGCTACGAGTTAACCGGGGAGCTGTTTTTT	CASSYELTGELFF
.	TRBV7-3	TRBJ1-2	.	TGTGCCAGCAGCCCGGGGGGGCTTAACAATGGCTACACCTTC	CASSPGGLNNGYTF
TRBD1	TRBV19	TRBJ2-1	.	TGTGCCAGTAGTATCATGGGGACAGGAGGGTACAATGAGCAGTTCTTC	CASSIMGTGGYNEQFF
TRBD2	TRBV28	TRBJ2-3	.	TGTGCCAGCAGTTCAGCGGGAGCAGCGGATACGCAGTATTTT	CASSSAGAADTQYF
TRBD1	TRBV9	TRBJ1-3	.	TGTGCCAGCAGCGTAGGGGTGGACAGGGGTGGAAACACCATATATTTT	CASSVGVDRGGNTIYF
.	TRBV2	TRBJ1-2	.	TGTGCCAGCAGTGAGGTTGGACGAGGGTCCGGCTACACCTTC	CASSEVGRGSGYTF
TRBD2	TRBV6-6	TRBJ2-1	.	TGTGCCAGCAGCCCTAGCGGCTCACGCTCCTACAATGAGCAGTTCTTC	CASSPSGSRSYNEQFF
.	TRBV20-1	TRBJ2-3	.	TGCAGTGCTAGAGGTATAGATACGCAGTATTTT	CSARGIDTQYF
TRBD2	TRBV6-5	TRBJ2-2	.	TGTGCCAGCAAGATGGCGGGAGGGGGCACCGGGGAGCTGTTTTTT	CASKMAGGGTGELFF
.	TRBV9	TRBJ2-5	.	TGTGCCAGCAACCGGGGAGCAGAGACCCAGTACTTC	CASNRGAETQYF
.	TRBV10-3	TRBJ2-4	.	TGTGCCATCAGTGAGTCGATCCAGTTAGGGGGGGCCCTAGCCAAAAACATTCAGTACTTC	CAISESIQLGGALAKNIQYF
.	TRBV5-1	TRBJ2-5	.	TGCGCCAGCAGCGCAGGGGCAGAGACCCAGTACTTC	CASSAGAETQYF
TRBD1	TRBV30	TRBJ2-5	.	TGTGCCTGGGGGCCGGGACAGGGGGCTTGGGAGACCCAGTACTTC	CAWGPGQGAWETQYF
TRBD2	TRBV5-6	TRBJ2-7	.	TGTGCCAGCAGCTTGAGGCGGCTAGCGGGTTACGAGCAGTACTTC	CASSLRRLAGYEQYF
.	TRBV6-1	TRBJ1-6	.	TGTGCCAGCAGTGAAGCCTCCCGGGTCCTCTCCTATAATTCACCCCTCCACTTT	CASSEASRVLSYNSPLHF
.	TRBV9	TRBJ1-3	.	TGTGCCAGCAGCTCCACATTCTTCTCTGGAAACACCATATATTTT	CASSSTFFSGNTIYF
TRBD2	TRBV5-1	TRBJ2-1	.	TGCGCCAGCAGCCCCGGACTAGCGGGGGGGCAGGCCTACAATGAGCAGTTCTTC	CASSPGLAGGQAYNEQFF
.	TRBV5-1	TRBJ1-5	.	TGCGCCAGCAGCGAGAGGGGGGAGGGACAGCCCCAGCATTTT	CASSERGEGQPQHF
TRBD2	TRBV11-2	TRBJ2-2	.	TGTGCCAGCAGCTTACCCGCCGGGACTAGGAACACCGGGGAGCTGTTTTTT	CASSLPAGTRNTGELFF
TRBD2	TRBV11-2	TRBJ2-1	.	TGTGCCAGCAGCTTCCGACTAGCGGGGGACAATGAGCAGTTCTTC	CASSFRLAGDNEQFF
TRBD1	TRBV27	TRBJ2-7	.	TGTGCCAGCAGATTATTCTCTACAGGGGGAGATTACGAGCAGTACTTC	CASRLFSTGGDYEQYF